Following are 27 T cell receptor beta chains from one sample sequenced in a study of CD4 T cells in relation to SARS-CoV-2 and coronaviruses. Their antigen targets remain unknown. Produced via immunoSEQ multiplex PCR; TCRdb's table is partial and in-frame only. The data show roughly 20,000 clones, approximately 82% seen once. CD4+ T cells from unexposed donors were obtained before the COVID-19 pandemic (2011-2018). Isolation of CD4+ T cells took place after less than twelve days in culture. Sample: CD4+ T cells from PBMCs, cultured in vitro. The receptors stem from a human donor in good health.

CDR3 sequence: CACAGTSGRNGELFF. The CDR3 coding sequence is TGTGCCTGTGCCGGGACTAGCGGGAGGAACGGGGAGCTGTTTTTT. The rearrangement uses TRBV30 and TRBJ2-2, with 15 bases lining up with TRBD2. The CDR3 extends over 15 amino acids. Germline loops: CDR1 GTSNPN, CDR2 SVGIG (reference sequence). V lost 6 bases, J lost 7 bases, and 6 bases stayed unmatched.

The rearrangement joins TRBV11-1 to TRBJ1-2; TRBD1 might be the D (5 bases). The V and J ends lost 5 bases and 8 bases respectively, with 15 bases between them. CDR1 and CDR2 (germline): SGHAT, FQDESV (reference sequence). The CDR3 length is 13 residues. The CDR3 nucleotides read TGTGCCAGCAGCCAATCTCCGGACACGGGCTACACCTTC. Translation: CASSQSPDTGYTF.

The rearrangement links TRBV2 to TRBJ1-5; D gene unclear. CDR1 and CDR2 (germline): SNHLY, FYNNEI. V was pared by 4 bases and J by 5 bases, with 12 bases between. The CDR3 is 14 residues long. The CDR3, as DNA: TGTGCCAGCAGTGCCAACAGTCAGGATCAGCCCCAGCATTTT. It encodes CASSANSQDQPQHF.

The V call is TRBV4-2, the J call TRBJ1-2; D may be TRBD1 (5 bases). Trimming left V 4 bases short and J 2 bases short, with 11 bases between. CDR3 length: 14 residues. In germline, CDR1 is LGHNA, CDR2 YNFKEQ. CDR3 protein: CASSPLEGNYGYTF. The CDR3 bases are TGTGCCAGCAGCCCCCTGGAGGGGAACTATGGCTACACCTTC.

The chain uses TRBV27 and TRBJ2-7, with D maybe TRBD2 (6 bases). Trimming removed 6 bases from V and 0 bases from J, with 18 bases in between. From germline, CDR1 is MNHEY and CDR2 SMNVEV (reference sequence). The CDR3 runs to 16 residues. DNA of the CDR3: TGTGCCAGCAGGCCGAGAGCGGGTTTGAGCTCCTACGAGCAGTACTTC. Translated: CASRPRAGLSSYEQYF.

The V call is TRBV7-9, the J call TRBJ1-2; no reliable D call. Germline V gene sequence: CDR1 SEHNR, CDR2 FQNEAQ (reference sequence). Trimming stripped 4 bases from V and 4 bases from J, with 16 bases between. CDR3 length: 15 residues. Written as DNA, the CDR3 is TGTGCCAGCAGCTCGGAGGGCCTTCCCATCTATGGCTACACCTTC. The encoded protein is CASSSEGLPIYGYTF.

The DNA for the CDR3 is TGTGCCAGCAGCTTGATGGGTGCGGAAGGGACCCAGTACTTC. It codes for CASSLMGAEGTQYF. The V call is TRBV5-5, the J call TRBJ2-5, with unresolved D. The CDR3 loop spans 14 amino acids. The germline gives CDR1 SGHKS, CDR2 YYEKEE (reference sequence). V shed 1 base and J shed 7 bases, with 14 bases lying between them.

The chain couples TRBV15 to TRBJ2-6; D is unclear. Germline-derived CDR1 and CDR2 are LNHNV and YYDKDF (reference sequence). V shed 0 bases and J shed 2 bases, with 11 bases lying between them. There are 17 residues in the CDR3. The CDR3 DNA sequence: TGTGCCACCAGCAGAGATGTCTTCCCAACTGGGGCCAACGTCCTGACTTTC. Translated: CATSRDVFPTGANVLTF.

Only a few counts were recorded for this clone. This chain connects TRBV7-2 to TRBJ2-7, with D uncertain. V was shortened by 5 bases and J by 6 bases, with 20 bases between the two germline ends. This CDR3 is 15 amino acids long. CDR1 and CDR2 from the germline V gene are SGHTA and FQGNSA. In DNA form, the CDR3 reads TGTGCCAGCAGCCCCGGTGGCCAACGCCGTTCCGAGCAGTACTTC. As protein: CASSPGGQRRSEQYF. The variable domain in full, completed from reference TRBV7-2 and TRBJ2-7, reads GAGVSQSPSNKVTEKGKDVELRCDPISGHTALYWYRQSLGQGLEFLIYFQGNSAPDKSGLPSDRFSAERTGGSVSTLTIQRTQQEDSAVYLCASSPGGQRRSEQYFGPGTRLTVT.

The chain joins TRBV30 to TRBJ2-1; D not resolved. The CDR3 spans 12 residues. The germline gives CDR1 GTSNPN, CDR2 SVGIG (reference sequence). V was pared by 0 bases and J by 10 bases, with 10 bases between. The chain's CDR3 is CAWSVNPVEQFF. The DNA for the CDR3 is TGTGCCTGGAGTGTAAATCCGGTGGAGCAGTTCTTC. Supplemented by reference TRBV30 and TRBJ2-1, the full variable domain reads SQTIHQWPATLVQPVGSPLSLECTVEGTSNPNLYWYRQAAGRGLQLLFYSVGIGQISSEVPQNLSASRPQDRQFILSSKKLLLSDSGFYLCAWSVNPVEQFFGPGTRLTVL.

V and J are TRBV6-6 and TRBJ2-1; 8 bases are a match to TRBD2. Unmatched junction bases numbered 5, after V lost 5 bases and J lost 5 bases. The V gene's germline CDR1 is MNHNY and CDR2 SVGAGI (reference sequence). This CDR3 has 14 amino acids. CDR3 DNA: TGTGCCAGCAGTAAACCACTAGCGGACAATGAGCAGTTCTTC. Translated, it gives CASSKPLADNEQFF.

The rearrangement uses TRBV4-2 and TRBJ2-1; D tentatively reads TRBD1 or TRBD2 (5 bases each). This CDR3 spans 16 amino acids. CDR1 and CDR2 (germline): LGHNA, YNFKEQ. V lost 4 bases and J lost 1, with 14 bases in between. CDR3: CASSLGLGLSYNEQFF. For the CDR3, the DNA is TGTGCCAGCAGCCTTGGACTGGGGCTTTCCTACAATGAGCAGTTCTTC.

The chain combines TRBV18 with TRBJ2-2; D uncertain. Germline V gene sequence: CDR1 KGHSH, CDR2 LQKENI. Trimming shortened V by 1 base and J by 3 bases, and 6 bases separated the two germline ends. This CDR3 region has 14 residues. CDR3 nucleotides: TGTGCCAGCTCACCACGTTCCGACACCGGGGAGCTGTTTTTT. Translating gives CASSPRSDTGELFF.

This chain links TRBV9 with TRBJ2-7; D gene ambiguous. CDR1 and CDR2 from the germline V gene are SGDLS and YYNGEE. The CDR3 runs 16 residues. Trimming stripped 4 bases from V and 2 bases from J, with 19 bases between. The CDR3 coding sequence is TGTGCCAGCAGCCCGGAAAGTACTCTCGGTCCCTACGAGCAGTACTTC. This gives the protein CASSPESTLGPYEQYF.

A single count supports this clone. The CDR3 region has the DNA TGTGCCAGTAGTATAGACCAGGGTGACACCATATATTTT. This encodes CASSIDQGDTIYF. The chain uses TRBV19 and TRBJ1-3, with D maybe TRBD1 (5 bases). The V gene lost 0 bases and the J gene lost 8 bases, with 8 bases spanning the gap. CDR3 size: 13 residues. Germline V gives CDR1 LNHDA, CDR2 SQIVND (reference sequence).

The chain employs TRBV7-9 and TRBJ1-4, with D unclear. V was cut by 2 bases and J by 7 bases, with 5 bases left in between. Germline loops: CDR1 SEHNR, CDR2 FQNEAQ (reference sequence). This CDR3 is built from 12 residues. CDR3 amino acids: CASSLPGEKLFF. Here the CDR3 DNA reads TGTGCCAGCAGCTTACCCGGTGAAAAACTGTTTTTT.

The chain links TRBV28 to TRBJ1-1; D not certain. Germline values: CDR1 MDHEN, CDR2 SYDVKM. This CDR3 is built from 12 residues. The V end lost 4 bases, the J end lost 1 base, and 4 bases lay between the germline ends. The CDR3 region is CASSSGNTEAFF. In nucleotides, the CDR3 is TGTGCCAGCAGTTCTGGGAACACTGAAGCTTTCTTT.

This clone appeared a few times. Here the CDR3 DNA reads TGTGCCAGCAGCTTGAACTCACAGCTCACAGATACGCAGTATTTT. This codes for CASSLNSQLTDTQYF. This chain links TRBV5-5 with TRBJ2-3; no clear D gene. This CDR3 has 15 residues. The ends were cut back, 1 base at V and 2 bases at J, with 11 bases in the middle. Germline V gene lookup returns CDR1 SGHKS and CDR2 YYEKEE (reference sequence).

The rearrangement joins TRBV6-1 to TRBJ2-7; D is unresolved. The CDR3 is 14 residues long. Germline lookup yields CDR1 MNHNS and CDR2 SASEGT. The V and J ends lost 2 bases and 0 bases respectively, with 8 bases between them. The CDR3 reads CASSESKFSYEQYF. The CDR3 DNA is TGTGCCAGCAGTGAAAGTAAGTTCTCCTACGAGCAGTACTTC.

The V gene is TRBV4-1, the J gene TRBJ2-7; 9 bases line up with TRBD1. The germline V gene has CDR1 MGHRA and CDR2 YSYEKL. The CDR3 runs 18 residues. V lost 5 bases, J lost 3 bases, and 17 bases stayed unmatched. CDR3 protein: CASSEMGGGQGYIYEQYF. CDR3 bases: TGCGCCAGCAGCGAGATGGGGGGGGGACAGGGATACATCTACGAGCAGTACTTC.

The chain recombines TRBV5-6 with TRBJ1-1, with D unclear. Per germline, CDR1 SGHDT and CDR2 YYEEEE. The CDR3 loop spans 13 amino acids. With 2 bases removed from V and 1 base from J, the gap between germline ends came to 6 bases. The CDR3 spells CASSFYGNTEAFF. Here the CDR3 DNA reads TGTGCCAGCAGCTTTTATGGGAACACTGAAGCTTTCTTT.

The rearrangement joins TRBV10-3 to TRBJ2-1; D not certain. There are 15 residues in the CDR3. Germline V gene sequence: CDR1 ENHRY, CDR2 SYGVKD. The V end lost 4 bases, the J end lost 0 bases, and 10 bases lay between the germline ends. CDR3 bases: TGTGCCATCAGTGTTGGGCTGAACTCCTACAATGAGCAGTTCTTC. Translating gives CAISVGLNSYNEQFF.

The genes are TRBV28 and TRBJ2-7, with no clear D. The CDR3 runs to 13 residues. Per germline, CDR1 MDHEN and CDR2 SYDVKM. Trimming shortened V by 5 bases and J by 7 bases, and 15 bases separated the two germline ends. The CDR3 loop is CASSRIDTPEQYF. CDR3 DNA: TGTGCCAGCAGTCGAATCGACACCCCTGAGCAGTACTTC.

The rearrangement uses TRBV5-1 and TRBJ2-7; 14 bases line up with TRBD2. The CDR3 is made up of 15 amino acids. Germline CDR1 SGHRS, CDR2 YFSETQ. Trimming at V came to 3 bases and at J to 7 bases, leaving 6 bases not matched to a gene. The CDR3 bases are TGCGCCAGCAGCTCGGGGACTAGCGGGAGAACGGAGCAGTACTTC. As protein: CASSSGTSGRTEQYF.

V is TRBV9 and J is TRBJ1-3; D gene unclear. Trimming left V 0 bases short and J 2 bases short, with 9 bases between. This CDR3 is built from 15 residues. Germline V gene sequence: CDR1 SGDLS, CDR2 YYNGEE. The CDR3 DNA is TGTGCCAGCAGCGTAGATCTAGTGACTGGAAACACCATATATTTT. Its translation is CASSVDLVTGNTIYF.

The chain carries TRBV24-1 and TRBJ2-7, with D unclear. The CDR3 extends over 15 amino acids. The V end was cut by 9 bases, the J end by 5 bases, with 22 bases between. CDR1 KGHDR and CDR2 SFDVKD come from the germline V gene. The CDR3 DNA follows: TGTGCCACCCACGGGTCCTACAAGTCTTTTAACGAGCAGTACTTC. Translating gives CATHGSYKSFNEQYF.

This sequence joins TRBV5-8 and TRBJ2-1; 11 bases match TRBD1. Germline-derived CDR1 and CDR2 are SGHTS and YDEGEE. The ends lost 4 bases at V and 3 bases at J; junction bases unmatched: 6. The CDR3 is 16 amino acids. CDR3 nucleotides: TGTGCCAGCAGCCTCGGACAGGGGGCATACTACAATGAGCAGTTCTTC. Protein sequence: CASSLGQGAYYNEQFF.